This record looks at one T cell receptor beta chain sequence and its context. RNA transcripts provided the source from which TCR beta CDR3 regions were amplified. The HTBI primer set drove a first-round RT-PCR of the TCR CDR3. A single record per CDR3 protein comes from TCRdb applying MiXCR to the multiplex PCR reads. This sample carries 490,000 or so distinct CDR3 sequences, 15% to 20% of them seen once, and the ten largest clones take about 29%. This entry is derived from a study of T cells in Graves' hyperthyroidism and ophthalmopathy. With 5 bases clipped from V and 5 bases from J, the junction kept 16 bases outside the gene matches. This CDR3 is built from 18 residues. The V gene's germline CDR1 is LNHDA and CDR2 SQIVND (reference sequence).

This clonotype was obtained from a woman aged 25 to 39 with Graves' ophthalmopathy. Sequencing was done on a sample of blood. This chain connects TRBV19 to TRBJ2-2; 8 bases align to TRBD1. CDR3 nucleotide sequence: TGTGCCAGTAGTGCGCCCTCCTCCGGGACAGGAGGGACCGGGGAGCTGTTTTTT. Translating gives CASSAPSSGTGGTGELFF.